This T cell receptor (beta chain) was observed in a study of T cells in localized non-small cell lung cancer. Findings of the study overall: In the blood, greater T cell density corresponded to longer overall survival. Maximal T cell clonality occurred in uninvolved adjacent lung, with tumor ranking below it.

The repertoire was sequenced with immunoSEQ multiplex PCR; TCRdb's copy has only in-frame clones and lacks some. The table lists about 51,000 clones, 81% of them singletons. V was clipped by 5 bases and J by 3 bases, with 23 bases between them. CDR1 and CDR2 from the germline V gene are MDHEN and SYDVKM. The CDR3 sequence is 17 residues long. In the case of this clone: Its antigen is not identified.

This chain links TRBV28 with TRBJ2-7, with D tentatively TRBD1 (5 bases). This specimen consisted of peripheral blood mononuclear cells, obtained before any cancer treatment. This TCR was recovered from a man aged 40 to 70 with stage III lung adenocarcinoma. CDR3 in DNA: TGTGCCAGCAGTCCCTTAGAAGGGGCGCGTTACGGCTACGAGCAGTACTTC. This codes for CASSPLEGARYGYEQYF.